This record concerns one T cell receptor (beta chain) sequence. Its antigen is unidentified. The PCR used 60 Vbeta and 13 Jbeta primers. Using immunoSEQ multiplex PCR, the repertoire was profiled, and TCRdb retains in-frame clones only, with some absent. The sample lists 150,000 or so clones; roughly four fifths were seen once. This sample is part of a study of cytomegalovirus exposure and HLA in healthy donors. Study results and limitations: Being indistinguishable, some V segments were excluded, TRBV6-2 and TRBV6-3 among them.

The germline V and J ends were trimmed by 3 bases and 1 base, with 4 bases remaining between them. CDR3 length equals 13 residues. CDR1 is MNHNS, CDR2 SASEGT, per germline. This TCR derives from a woman in her late teens or twenties in good health and CMV-seropositive. The sequencing sample was made of PBMCs. The chain employs TRBV6-1 and TRBJ2-1; D is ambiguous. The CDR3 coding sequence is TGTGCCAGCAGTGATCAGTCCTACAATGAGCAGTTCTTC. This gives the protein CASSDQSYNEQFF.